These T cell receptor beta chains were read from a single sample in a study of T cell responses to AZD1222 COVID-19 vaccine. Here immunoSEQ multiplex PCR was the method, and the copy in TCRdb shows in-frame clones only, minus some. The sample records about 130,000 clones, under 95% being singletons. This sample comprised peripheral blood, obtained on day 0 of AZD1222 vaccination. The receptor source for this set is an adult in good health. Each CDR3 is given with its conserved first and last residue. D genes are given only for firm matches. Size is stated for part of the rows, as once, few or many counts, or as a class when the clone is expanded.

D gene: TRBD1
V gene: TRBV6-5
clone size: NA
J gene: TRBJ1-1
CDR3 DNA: TGTGCCAGCAGTTGGGACAGGGCGGACACTGAAGCTTTCTTT
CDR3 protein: CASSWDRADTEAFF

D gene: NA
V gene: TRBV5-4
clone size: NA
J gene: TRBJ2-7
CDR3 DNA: TGTGCCAGCAGCCTAGACTGGGGGCCCGAGCAGTACTTC
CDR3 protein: CASSLDWGPEQYF

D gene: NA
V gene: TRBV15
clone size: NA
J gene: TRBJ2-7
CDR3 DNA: TGTGCCACCAGCACGGCAGCGGGTGCCTACGAGCAGTACTTC
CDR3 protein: CATSTAAGAYEQYF

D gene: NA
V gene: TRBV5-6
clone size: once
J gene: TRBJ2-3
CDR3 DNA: TGTGCCAGCAGCTTGGCCTCAGGGAGCACAGATACGCAGTATTTT
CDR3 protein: CASSLASGSTDTQYF

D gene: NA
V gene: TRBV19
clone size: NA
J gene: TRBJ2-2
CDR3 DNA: TGTGCCAGTAGTACCCCCGGAACTCACACCGGGGAGCTGTTTTTT
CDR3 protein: CASSTPGTHTGELFF

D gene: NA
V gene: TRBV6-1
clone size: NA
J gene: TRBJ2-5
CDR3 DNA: TGTGCCAGCAGTGACAGGCGAACCCAAGAGACCCAGTACTTC
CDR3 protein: CASSDRRTQETQYF

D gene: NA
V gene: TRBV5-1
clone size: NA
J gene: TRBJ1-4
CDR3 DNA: TGCGCCAGCAGCTTTTTGGAACCTAATGAAAAACTGTTTTTT
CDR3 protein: CASSFLEPNEKLFF

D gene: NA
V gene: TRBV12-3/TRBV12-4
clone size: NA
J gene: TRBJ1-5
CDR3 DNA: TGTGCCAGCAGTTTCGGGCGGGATCAGCCCCAGCATTTT
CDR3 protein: CASSFGRDQPQHF

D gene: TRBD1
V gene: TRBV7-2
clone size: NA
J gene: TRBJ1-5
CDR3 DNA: TGTGCCAGCAGCGAGGACAGGGGAGGTCAGCCCCAGCATTTT
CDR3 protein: CASSEDRGGQPQHF

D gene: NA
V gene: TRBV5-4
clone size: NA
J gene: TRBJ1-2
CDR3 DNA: TGTGCCAGCAGCTCCCCGCCACCTAACTATGGCTACACCTTC
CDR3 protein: CASSSPPPNYGYTF

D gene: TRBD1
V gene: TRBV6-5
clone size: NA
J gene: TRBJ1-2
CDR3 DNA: TGTGCCAGCAGTTTAGTGGACAGGTCGGGCTACACCTTC
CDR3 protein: CASSLVDRSGYTF

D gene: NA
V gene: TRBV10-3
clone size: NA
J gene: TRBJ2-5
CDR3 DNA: TGTGCCATCAGTGTTGGTGAAGAGACCCAGTACTTC
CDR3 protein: CAISVGEETQYF